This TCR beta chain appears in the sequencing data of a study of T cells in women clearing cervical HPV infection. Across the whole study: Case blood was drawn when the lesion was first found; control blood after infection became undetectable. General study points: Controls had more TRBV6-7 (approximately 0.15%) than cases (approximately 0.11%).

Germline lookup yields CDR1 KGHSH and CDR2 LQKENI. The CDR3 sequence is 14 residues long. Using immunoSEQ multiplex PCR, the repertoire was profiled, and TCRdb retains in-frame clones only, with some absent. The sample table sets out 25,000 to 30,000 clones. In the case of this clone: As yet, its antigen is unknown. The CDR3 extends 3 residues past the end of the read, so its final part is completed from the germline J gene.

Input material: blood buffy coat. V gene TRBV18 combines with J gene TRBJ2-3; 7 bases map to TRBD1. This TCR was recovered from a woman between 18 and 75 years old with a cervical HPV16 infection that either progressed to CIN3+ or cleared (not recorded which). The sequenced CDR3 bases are TGTGCCAGCTCAAGCCTCGACAGGGTGGAGACG. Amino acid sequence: CASSSLDRVET. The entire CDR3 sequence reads CASSSLDRVETQYF.